The entry below gives a single T cell receptor (gamma chain) sequence along with its context. This DNA translates differently at residue 12 from the TCRdb protein, which is that of a much larger clone; a read error is likely, and the protein shown is the DNA's own translation. These data belong to a study of γδ T cells in repeated Plasmodium falciparum infection. Bulk repertoires came from Vgamma9/Vdelta2+ or Vdelta2-negative gammadelta T cells flow-sorted from PBMC. The V gene's germline CDR1 is GITISATS and CDR2 ISYDGTV (reference sequence). CDR3 length: 17 residues. TCRdb re-processed the multiplex PCR reads via CATT. Here the sample spans fewer than 5,500 gamma-chain clones, about 3.5% being singletons.

The receptor was derived from a pool of human donors (malaria-infected and uninfected, not separated). Sample: gamma-delta T cells from blood. The chain carries TRGV9 and TRGJP. CDR3 protein: CALWEVLGELGEKIKVF. The CDR3, as DNA: TGTGCCTTGTGGGAGGTGCTGGGAGAGTTGGGCGAAAAAATCAAGGTATTT.